This T cell receptor beta chain comes out of a study of OX40 agonist ivuxolimab in advanced cancers. Across the whole study: Hepatocellular carcinoma, melanoma, renal cell or head and neck cancer occurred in dose-escalation patients. Eligibility rules accepted prior anti-PD-1, anti-PD-L1 or anti-CTLA-4 therapy, and 35% to 45% had some. Two cutaneous melanoma patients and one hepatocellular carcinoma patient, three in all, had partial responses. General study findings and limits: Among the least clonally expanded were partial responders at 0.1-3.0 mg/kg.

The CDR3 is made up of 13 amino acids. Trimming stripped 6 bases from V and 1 base from J, with 9 bases between. Looked up from germline, CDR1 is MNHEY and CDR2 is SMNVEV (reference sequence). TCRdb's copy holds only in-frame clones and misses some; the assay was immunoSEQ multiplex PCR. The repertoire has 60,000 to 70,000 clones, about 91% of them found once; the top ten carry more than 10%. About this clone: Its antigen is still unknown.

This specimen consisted of CD4+ or CD8+ T cells sorted from blood, obtained in a trial of the OX40 agonist ivuxolimab. This chain joins TRBV27 and TRBJ1-1; TRBD1 is a possible D gene (5 bases). The TCR was taken from an adult with an advanced solid tumor such as melanoma, head and neck, liver or kidney cancer. For the CDR3, the DNA is TGTGCCAGCAGGCCGGGGACGAACACTGAAGCTTTCTTT. This translates into CASRPGTNTEAFF.